The sequence of this T cell receptor beta chain was determined in a study of T-cell memory formation after mild COVID-19. In the study overall: The TCR clusters were mostly specific to one donor.

Findings of the study overall: Within pre-infection memory, some responding clones were found, suggesting cross-reactive memory joined. There was a balanced CD4/CD8 profile in clones contracting day 15 to 85, and later expanders leaned CD4+.

Details on this clonotype: No antigen is known for it.

Researchers used 5'RACE with constant-segment primers to make TCR alpha and TCR beta cDNA libraries that carry sample barcodes and UMIs. MiXCR was run by TCRdb on the 5' RACE reads, yielding one entry per CDR3 protein. The data show 470,000 or so distinct CDR3 sequences, 18% seen once. From germline, CDR1 is DFQATT and CDR2 SNEGSKA (reference sequence). Trimming pared 7 bases from V and 11 bases from J, leaving 15 bases between. The CDR3 has 12 residues. This chain joins TRBV20-1 and TRBJ1-6; the D is unclear. The sample was PBMCs or a T cell subset sorted from them (not recorded which). The sequence was obtained from an adult woman who had mild COVID-19 (a few samples of this study predate the infection). Cell type and time point are not known. CDR3 sequence: CSGRRKGTPLHF. The CDR3 DNA is TGCAGTGGTCGGCGGAAAGGAACACCCCTCCACTTT.